This TCR beta chain originates from a study of blood T cell repertoires in COVID-19. Method: immunoSEQ multiplex PCR; TCRdb's copy keeps in-frame clones and lacks some. Here the sample spans 300,000 or so clones, more than 80% being singletons. The receptor's source is a woman younger than 45 who had recovered from COVID-19. Sequenced: PBMCs or T cells enriched from blood (not recorded which).

CDR3 loop: CASSIVRGTDTQYF. CDR3 sequence (DNA): TGTGCCAGTAGTATAGTTCGGGGGACAGATACGCAGTATTTT. The chain links TRBV19 to TRBJ2-3; maybe TRBD2 (6 bases). The CDR3 is made up of 14 amino acids. Germline CDR1 is LNHDA and CDR2 is SQIVND (reference sequence). Trimming shortened V by 1 base and J by 3 bases, and 8 bases separated the two germline ends.